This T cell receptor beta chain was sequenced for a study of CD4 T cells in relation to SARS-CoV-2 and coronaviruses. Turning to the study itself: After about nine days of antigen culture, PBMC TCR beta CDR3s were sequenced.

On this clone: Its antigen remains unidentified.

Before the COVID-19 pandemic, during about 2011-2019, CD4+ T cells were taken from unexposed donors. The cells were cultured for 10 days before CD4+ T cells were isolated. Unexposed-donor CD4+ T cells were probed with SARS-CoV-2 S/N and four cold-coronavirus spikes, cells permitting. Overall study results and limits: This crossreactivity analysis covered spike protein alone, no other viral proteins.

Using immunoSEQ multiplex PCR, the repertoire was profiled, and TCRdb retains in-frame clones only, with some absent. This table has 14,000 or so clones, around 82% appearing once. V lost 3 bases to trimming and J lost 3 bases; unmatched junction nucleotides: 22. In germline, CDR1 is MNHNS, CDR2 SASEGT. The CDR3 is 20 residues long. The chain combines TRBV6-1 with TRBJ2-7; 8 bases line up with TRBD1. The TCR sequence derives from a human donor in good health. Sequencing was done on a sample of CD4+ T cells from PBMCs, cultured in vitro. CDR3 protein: CASSEDPGGAGWVLVYEQYF. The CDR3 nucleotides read TGTGCCAGCAGTGAGGACCCAGGGGGCGCTGGGTGGGTCTTGGTCTACGAGCAGTACTTC.